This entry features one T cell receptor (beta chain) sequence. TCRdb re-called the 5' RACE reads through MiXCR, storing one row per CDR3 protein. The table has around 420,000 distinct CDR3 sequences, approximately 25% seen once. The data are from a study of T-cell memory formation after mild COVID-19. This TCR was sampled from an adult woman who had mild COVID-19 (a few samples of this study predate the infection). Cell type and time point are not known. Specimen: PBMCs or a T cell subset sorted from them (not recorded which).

The CDR3 bases are TGCGCCAGCAGCGACGGACAAACGGTCTATGGCTACACCTTC. Amino acids: CASSDGQTVYGYTF. V gene TRBV5-1 combines with J gene TRBJ1-2, with D possibly matching TRBD1 (5 bases). The CDR3 sequence is 14 residues long. Trimming removed 4 bases at V and 4 bases at J, with 14 bases between. The germline CDR1 and CDR2 sequences are SGHRS and YFSETQ. The whole variable domain, remainder taken from reference TRBV5-1 and TRBJ1-2, is KAGVTQTPRYLIKTRGQQVTLSCSPISGHRSVSWYQQTPGQGLQFLFEYFSETQRNKGNFPGRFSGRQFSNSRSEMNVSTLELGDSALYLCASSDGQTVYGYTFGSGTRLTVV.